Below are 2 T cell receptor beta chains sequenced from a single sample in a study of post-analysis software for immune sequencing data (dated by TCRdb to about 2015). Their cognate antigens are unknown. Broad study findings and their caveats: Patients showed significantly higher frequencies than controls for several TRBV segments, among them TRBV5-6, TRBV5-1 and TRBV20-1.

The library was generated by PCR. The listed sequencing device is Illumina HiSeq 2500. To reduce PCR and sequencing biases, unique molecular identifiers were incorporated into the TCR beta cDNA libraries. TCRdb trimmed the raw reads at Q25, called clones with MiXCR and kept productive beta chains. Rows are unified per CDR3 protein, each entry keeping the most common DNA and genes. The sample data list some 690,000 distinct CDR3 sequences, and roughly three fifths of these were observed just once. About 11% of the sample is in the top ten clones. The source material was blood. The source of these receptors is a girl aged 2 to 9 with multiple sclerosis.

This clonotype was recorded a few times. This chain links TRBV11-2 with TRBJ2-7; D not resolved. From germline, CDR1 is SGHAT and CDR2 FQNNGV. The length of the CDR3 is 13 residues. V lost 1 base, J lost 4 bases, and 8 bases lay in between. The CDR3, as DNA: TGTGCCAGCAGCTTAGTACCTGCTTACGAGCAGTACTTC. Residues: CASSLVPAYEQYF.

This clonotype was seen just once. The CDR3 bases are TGCAGCGCTGTACGTGGGGCCAAAAACATTCAGTACTTC. Translation: CSAVRGAKNIQYF. The chain couples TRBV29-1 to TRBJ2-4; unclear D gene. This CDR3 is 13 amino acids long. Trimming removed 7 bases at V and 1 base at J, with 11 bases between. CDR1 is SQVTM and CDR2 is ANQGSEA in the germline V gene.